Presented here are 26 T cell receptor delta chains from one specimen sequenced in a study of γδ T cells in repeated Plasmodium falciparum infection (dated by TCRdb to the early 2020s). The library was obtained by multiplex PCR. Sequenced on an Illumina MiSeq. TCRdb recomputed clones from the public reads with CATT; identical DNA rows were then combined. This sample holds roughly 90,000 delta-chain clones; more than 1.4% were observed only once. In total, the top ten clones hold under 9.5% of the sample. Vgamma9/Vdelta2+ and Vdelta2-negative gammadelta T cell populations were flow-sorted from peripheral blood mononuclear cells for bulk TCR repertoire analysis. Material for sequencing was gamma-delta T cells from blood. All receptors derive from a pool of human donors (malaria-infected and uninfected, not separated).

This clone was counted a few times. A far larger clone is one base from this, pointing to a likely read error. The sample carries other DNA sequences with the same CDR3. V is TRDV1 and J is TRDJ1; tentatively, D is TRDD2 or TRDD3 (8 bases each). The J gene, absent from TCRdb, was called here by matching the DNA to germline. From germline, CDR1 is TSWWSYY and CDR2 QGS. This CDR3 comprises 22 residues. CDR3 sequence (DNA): TGTGCCCTTGGGGACCCGGTGGGCTTCCTACCGGTACTGGGGGCCTACACCGATAAACTCATCTTT. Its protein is CALGDPVGFLPVLGAYTDKLIF.

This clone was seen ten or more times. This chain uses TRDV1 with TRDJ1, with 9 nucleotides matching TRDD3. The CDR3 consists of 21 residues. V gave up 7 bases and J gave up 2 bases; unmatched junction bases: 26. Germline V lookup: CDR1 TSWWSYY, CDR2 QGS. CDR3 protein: CALEAGPTSSNWGTPTDKLIF. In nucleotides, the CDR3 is TGTGCTCTTGAAGCCGGTCCCACCTCATCCAACTGGGGGACACCGACCGATAAACTCATCTTT.

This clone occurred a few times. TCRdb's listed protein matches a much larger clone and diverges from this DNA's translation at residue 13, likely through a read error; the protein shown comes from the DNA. CDR3 protein: CACDTVSYPFSWGTRQMFF. For the CDR3, the DNA is TGTGCCTGTGACACCGTGTCCTACCCCTTCTCCTGGGGCACCCGACAGATGTTTTTC. This sequence joins TRDV2 and TRDJ3; D tentatively fits TRDD2 or TRDD3 (6 bases each). TCRdb offers no J gene call, so here the DNA was matched to germline to obtain one. CDR3 length equals 19 residues. Per germline, CDR1 GEAIGNYY and CDR2 EKD.

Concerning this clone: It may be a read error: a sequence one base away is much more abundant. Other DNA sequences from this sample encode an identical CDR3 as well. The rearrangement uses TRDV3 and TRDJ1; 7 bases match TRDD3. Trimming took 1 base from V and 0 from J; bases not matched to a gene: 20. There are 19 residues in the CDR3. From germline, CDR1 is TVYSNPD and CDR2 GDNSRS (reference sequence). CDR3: CAFKISFYWGIRYTDKLIF. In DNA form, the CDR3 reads TGTGCCTTTAAGATATCCTTCTACTGGGGAATACGGTACACCGATAAACTCATCTTT.

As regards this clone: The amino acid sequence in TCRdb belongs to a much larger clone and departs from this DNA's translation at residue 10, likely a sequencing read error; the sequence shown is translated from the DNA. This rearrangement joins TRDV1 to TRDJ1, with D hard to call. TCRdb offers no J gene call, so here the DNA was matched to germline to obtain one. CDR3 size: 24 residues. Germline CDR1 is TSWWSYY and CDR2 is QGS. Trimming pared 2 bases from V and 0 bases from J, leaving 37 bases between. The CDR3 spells CALGESTLKEPGALLLSYTDKLIF. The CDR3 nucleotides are TGTGCTCTTGGGGAATCTACCCTAAAGGAGCCAGGCGCCCTTTTACTATCATACACCGATAAACTCATCTTT.

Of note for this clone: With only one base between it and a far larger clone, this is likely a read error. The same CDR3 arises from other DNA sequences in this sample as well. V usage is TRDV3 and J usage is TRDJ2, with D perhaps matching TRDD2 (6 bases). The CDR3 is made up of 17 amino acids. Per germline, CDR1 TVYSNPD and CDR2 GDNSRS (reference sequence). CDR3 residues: CAFTLSAGPTLTAQLFF. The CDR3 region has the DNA TGTGCCTTCACCCTTTCCGCTGGTCCTACCTTGACAGCTCAACTCTTCTTT.

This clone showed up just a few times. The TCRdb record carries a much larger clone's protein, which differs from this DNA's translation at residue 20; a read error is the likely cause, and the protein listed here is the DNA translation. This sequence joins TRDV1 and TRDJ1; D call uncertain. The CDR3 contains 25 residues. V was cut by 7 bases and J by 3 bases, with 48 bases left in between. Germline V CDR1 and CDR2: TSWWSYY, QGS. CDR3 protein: CALESPRRPLLKTNRLTVYADKLIF. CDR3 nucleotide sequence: TGTGCTCTTGAGTCCCCGAGGCGACCTCTTTTGAAGACAAACCGACTTACCGTGTACGCCGATAAACTCATCTTT.

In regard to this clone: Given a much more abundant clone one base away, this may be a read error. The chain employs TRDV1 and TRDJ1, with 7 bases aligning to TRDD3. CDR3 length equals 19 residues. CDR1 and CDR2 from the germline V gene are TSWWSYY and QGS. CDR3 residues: CALGERFLLGLQYTDKLTF. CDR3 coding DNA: TGTGCTCTTGGGGAACGTTTCTTACTGGGGCTTCAGTACACCGATAAACTCACCTTT.

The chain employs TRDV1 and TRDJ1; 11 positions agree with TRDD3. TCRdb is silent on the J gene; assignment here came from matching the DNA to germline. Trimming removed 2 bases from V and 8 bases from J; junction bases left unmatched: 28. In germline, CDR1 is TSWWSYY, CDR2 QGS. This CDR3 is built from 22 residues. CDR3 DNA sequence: TGTGCTCTTGGGGAAATTCTTCCCCACCAGTACTGGGGGATAGCATCCCTATTAAAACTCATCTTT. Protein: CALGEILPHQYWGIASLLKLIF.

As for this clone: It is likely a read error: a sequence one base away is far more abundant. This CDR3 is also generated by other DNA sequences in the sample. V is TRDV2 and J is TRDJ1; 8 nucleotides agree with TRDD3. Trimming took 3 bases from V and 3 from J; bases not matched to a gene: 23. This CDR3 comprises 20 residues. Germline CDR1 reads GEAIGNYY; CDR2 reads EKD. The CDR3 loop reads CACDPISGGGIRELADKLIF. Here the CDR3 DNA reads TGTGCCTGTGACCCAATCAGCGGCGGAGGGATACGCGAATTGGCCGATAAACTCATCTTT.

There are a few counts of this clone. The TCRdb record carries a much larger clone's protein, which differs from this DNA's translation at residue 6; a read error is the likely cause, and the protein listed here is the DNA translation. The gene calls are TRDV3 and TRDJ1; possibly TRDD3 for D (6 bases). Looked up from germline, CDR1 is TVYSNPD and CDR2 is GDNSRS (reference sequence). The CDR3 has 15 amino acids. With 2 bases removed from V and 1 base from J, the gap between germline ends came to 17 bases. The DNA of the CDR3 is TGTGCCTTTGCCGTACCGGGGGACCTCACCGATAAACTCATCTTT. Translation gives CAFAVPGDLTDKLIF.

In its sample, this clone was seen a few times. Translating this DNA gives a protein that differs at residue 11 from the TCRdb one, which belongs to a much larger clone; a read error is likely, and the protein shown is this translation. This CDR3 reads CALGVPFPALAYFTGGYEYTDKLIF. The CDR3 coding sequence is TGTGCTCTTGGGGTCCCATTCCCCGCCCTTGCCTACTTTACTGGGGGATACGAATACACCGATAAACTCATCTTT. The V call is TRDV1, the J call TRDJ1; TRDD3 agrees at 13 bases. The V gene end was trimmed by 4 bases and the J gene end by 0 bases; junction bases not matched to a gene: 29. Looked up from germline, CDR1 is TSWWSYY and CDR2 is QGS. This CDR3 comprises 25 residues.

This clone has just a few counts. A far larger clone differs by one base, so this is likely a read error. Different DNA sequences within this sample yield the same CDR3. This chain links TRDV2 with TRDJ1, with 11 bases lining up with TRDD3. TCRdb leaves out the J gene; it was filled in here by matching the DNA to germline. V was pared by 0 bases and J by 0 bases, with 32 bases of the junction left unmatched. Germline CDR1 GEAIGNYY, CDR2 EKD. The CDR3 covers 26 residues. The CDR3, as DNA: TGTGCCTGTGACACCGTGAGGCCTCCTACTGGGCTTGGGGGATACGCGGTGGGTCAGTACACCGATAAACTCATCTTT. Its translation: CACDTVRPPTGLGGYAVGQYTDKLIF.

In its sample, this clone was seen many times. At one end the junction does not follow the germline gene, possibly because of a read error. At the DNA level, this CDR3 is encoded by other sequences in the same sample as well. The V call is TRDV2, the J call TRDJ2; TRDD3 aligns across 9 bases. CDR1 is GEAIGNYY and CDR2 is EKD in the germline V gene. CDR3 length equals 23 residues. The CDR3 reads CACDTNFPTTILGDQALTAQLFF. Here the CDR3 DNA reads TGTGCCTGTGACACCAATTTTCCTACGACCATACTGGGGGACCAAGCTTTAACAGCACAACTCTTCTTT.

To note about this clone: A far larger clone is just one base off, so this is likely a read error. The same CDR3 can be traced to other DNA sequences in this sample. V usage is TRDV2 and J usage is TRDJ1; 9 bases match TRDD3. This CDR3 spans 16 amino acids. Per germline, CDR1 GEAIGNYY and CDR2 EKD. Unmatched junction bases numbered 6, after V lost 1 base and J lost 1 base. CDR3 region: CACDTGLGDPTDKLIF. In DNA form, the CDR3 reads TGTGCCTGTGACACTGGACTGGGGGACCCCACCGATAAACTCATCTTT.

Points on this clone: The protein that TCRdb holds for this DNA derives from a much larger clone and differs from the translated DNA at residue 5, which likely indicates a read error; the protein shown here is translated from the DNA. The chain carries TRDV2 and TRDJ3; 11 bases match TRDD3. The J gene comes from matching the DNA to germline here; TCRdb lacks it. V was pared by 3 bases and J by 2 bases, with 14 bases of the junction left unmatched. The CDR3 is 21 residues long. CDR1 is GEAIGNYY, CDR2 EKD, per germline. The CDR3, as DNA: TGTGCCTGTGACGCCCGGCGCACTGGGGGATATGGCGCCTGGGACACCCGACAGATGTTTTTC. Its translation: CACDARRTGGYGAWDTRQMFF.

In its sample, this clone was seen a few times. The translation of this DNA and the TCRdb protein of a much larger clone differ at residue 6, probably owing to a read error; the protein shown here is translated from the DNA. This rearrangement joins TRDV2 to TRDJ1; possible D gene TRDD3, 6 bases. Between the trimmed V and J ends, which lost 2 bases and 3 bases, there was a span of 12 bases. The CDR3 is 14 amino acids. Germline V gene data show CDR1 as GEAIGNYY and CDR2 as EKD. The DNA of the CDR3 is TGTGCCTGTGACAGTGGGGGTTACTCCGATAAACTCATCTTT. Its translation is CACDSGGYSDKLIF.

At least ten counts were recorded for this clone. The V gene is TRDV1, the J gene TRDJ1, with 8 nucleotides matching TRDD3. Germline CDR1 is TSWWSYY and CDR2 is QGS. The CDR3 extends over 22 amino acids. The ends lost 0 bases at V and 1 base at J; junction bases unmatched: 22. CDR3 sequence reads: CALGELLLGIPMPRRGTDKLIF. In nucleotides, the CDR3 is TGTGCTCTTGGGGAACTCCTATTGGGGATACCGATGCCTAGGAGGGGCACCGATAAACTCATCTTT.

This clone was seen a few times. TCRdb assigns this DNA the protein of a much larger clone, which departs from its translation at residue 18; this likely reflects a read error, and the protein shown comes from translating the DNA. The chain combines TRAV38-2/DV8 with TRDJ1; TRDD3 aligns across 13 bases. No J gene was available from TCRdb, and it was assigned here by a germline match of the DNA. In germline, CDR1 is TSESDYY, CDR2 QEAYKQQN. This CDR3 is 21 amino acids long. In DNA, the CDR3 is TGTGCTTATAGGAGCGGCCAGATCCTACCGTACCTAACTGGGGGATACGATAGACTCATCTTT. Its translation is CAYRSGQILPYLTGGYDRLIF.

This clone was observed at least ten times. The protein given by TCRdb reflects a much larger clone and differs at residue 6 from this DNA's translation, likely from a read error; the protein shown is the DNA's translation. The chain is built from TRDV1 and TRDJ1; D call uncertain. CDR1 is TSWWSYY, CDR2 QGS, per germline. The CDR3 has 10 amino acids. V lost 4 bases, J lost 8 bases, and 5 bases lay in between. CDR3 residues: CALGGAKLIF. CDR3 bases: TGTGCTCTTGGGGGCGCGAAACTCATCTTT.

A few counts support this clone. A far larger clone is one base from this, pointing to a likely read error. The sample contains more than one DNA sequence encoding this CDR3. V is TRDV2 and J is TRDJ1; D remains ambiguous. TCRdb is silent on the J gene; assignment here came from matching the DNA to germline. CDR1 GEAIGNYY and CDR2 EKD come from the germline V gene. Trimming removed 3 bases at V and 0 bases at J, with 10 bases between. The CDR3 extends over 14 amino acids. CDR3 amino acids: CACDALVHTDKLIF. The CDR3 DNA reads TGTGCCTGTGACGCGCTTGTCCACACCGATAAACTCATCTTT.

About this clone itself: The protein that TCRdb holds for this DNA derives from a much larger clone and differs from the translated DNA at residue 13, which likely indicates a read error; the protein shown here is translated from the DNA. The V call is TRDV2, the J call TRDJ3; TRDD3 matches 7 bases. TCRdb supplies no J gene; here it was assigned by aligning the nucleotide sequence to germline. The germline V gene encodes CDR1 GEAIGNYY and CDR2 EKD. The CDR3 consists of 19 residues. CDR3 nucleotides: TGTGCCTGTGACACCTGGGGGAGCAACCACTCCTGGTACACCCGACAGATGTTTTTC. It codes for CACDTWGSNHSWYTRQMFF.

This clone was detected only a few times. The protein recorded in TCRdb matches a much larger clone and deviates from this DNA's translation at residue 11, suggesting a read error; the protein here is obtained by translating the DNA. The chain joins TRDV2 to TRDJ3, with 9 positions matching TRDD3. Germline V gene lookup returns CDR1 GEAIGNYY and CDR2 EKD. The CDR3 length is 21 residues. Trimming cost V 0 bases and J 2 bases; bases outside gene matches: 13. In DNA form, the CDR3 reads TGTGCCTGTGACACCGGCGGGCTACTGGGGGAACGCGCCTGGGACACCCGACAGATGTTTTTC. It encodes CACDTGGLLGERAWDTRQMFF.

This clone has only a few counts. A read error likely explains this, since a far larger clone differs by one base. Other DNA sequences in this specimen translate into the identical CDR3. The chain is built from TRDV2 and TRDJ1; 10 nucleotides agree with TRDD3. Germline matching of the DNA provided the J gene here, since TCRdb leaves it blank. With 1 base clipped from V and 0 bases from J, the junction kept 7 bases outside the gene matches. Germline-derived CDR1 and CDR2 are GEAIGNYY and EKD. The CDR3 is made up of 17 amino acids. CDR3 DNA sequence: TGTGCCTGTGACACTTTACTGGGGGATCAGTACACCGATAAACTCATCTTT. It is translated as CACDTLLGDQYTDKLIF.

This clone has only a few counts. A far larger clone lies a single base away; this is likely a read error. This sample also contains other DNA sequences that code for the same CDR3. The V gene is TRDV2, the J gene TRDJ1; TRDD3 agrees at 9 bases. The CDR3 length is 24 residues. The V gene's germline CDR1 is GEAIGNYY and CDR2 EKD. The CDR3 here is CACDTVQFISKLGDSHGYTDKLIF. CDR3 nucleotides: TGTGCTTGTGACACCGTTCAGTTTATCTCTAAACTGGGGGACAGCCACGGGTACACCGATAAACTCATCTTT.

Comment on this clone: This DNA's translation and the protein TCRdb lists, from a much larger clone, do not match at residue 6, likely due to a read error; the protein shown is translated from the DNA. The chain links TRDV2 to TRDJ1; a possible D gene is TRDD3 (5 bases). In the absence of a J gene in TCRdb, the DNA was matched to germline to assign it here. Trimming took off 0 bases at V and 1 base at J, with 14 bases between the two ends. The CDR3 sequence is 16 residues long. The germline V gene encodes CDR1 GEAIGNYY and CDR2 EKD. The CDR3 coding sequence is TGTGCCTGTGACACCGGGGAAGAAGAGGGCACCGATAAACTCATCTTT. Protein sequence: CACDTGEEEGTDKLIF.